This T cell receptor beta chain is drawn from a study of radiotherapy plus CTLA-4 blockade in lung cancer (dated by TCRdb to about 2018). As for the study more broadly: Objective responses occurred in approximately 19% of enrolled patients, and 30% to 40% achieved disease control. Study-wide findings and limitations: Early dynamic changes in blood T cell clones, together with increased serum interferon-beta after radiation, were reported as the strongest predictors of response. TCR clones derived from tumors expanded in peripheral blood after treatment with radiotherapy and ipilimumab.

Focal radiation therapy combined with CTLA-4 blockade (ipilimumab) was tested in patients with chemo-refractory metastatic non-small-cell lung cancer. The protocol used for the library was the immunoSEQ multiplex PCR assay. TCRdb provides this immuneACCESS table in a form limited to in-frame rearrangements. Some clones are lacking; in checked studies, under half of them reflect an unresolved V gene, and why the rest are absent is not known. Recorded for this sample are some 94,000 clones; about four fifths of them occurred a single time. About a quarter of the sample comes from the top ten. On this clone itself: Its antigen has not been determined. The record has no base qualities; no much larger clone is one base away.

The origin of this receptor is a human donor with non-small cell lung cancer that progressed on radiotherapy plus ipilimumab. The sample here was peripheral blood, taken from a patient treated with radiotherapy plus ipilimumab.

The encoded CDR3 is CASSVPSGSSGELFF. The nucleotides are TGTGCCAGCAGCGTACCCAGCGGGAGTTCCGGGGAGCTGTTTTTT. The sequence links TRBV9 to TRBJ2-2; 8 central bases correspond to TRBD2. The CDR1 and CDR2 encoded by the germline V gene are SGDLS and YYNGEE. Germline trimming: 1 base from V, 6 bases from J; junction bases outside gene matches: 5. The CDR3 runs 15 amino acids, cysteine and phenylalanine included. The kept DNA is CDR3 alone, 45 bases in frame from the first base.